Presented here are 27 T cell receptor beta chains from one specimen sequenced in a study of blood T cells in healthy people across ages (dated by TCRdb to the mid-2010s). The receptor library was made with 5' RACE. Sequencing instrument: Illumina HiSeq 2500. A second PCR of roughly 7 to 12 cycles was run with a J-beta primer mix and a sample-barcoded 5' primer. TCRdb reworked the public reads: Q25 trimming with fastp, MiXCR clone assembly, productive beta chains retained. Each CDR3 protein appears once, grouped with its most common genes and DNA. The sample records about 1.1 million distinct CDR3 sequences, around two fifths of which are singletons. Together, the top ten hold around 14% of the sample. Sequencing was performed on blood. These receptors were obtained from a man younger than 30 in good health.

The V gene is TRBV7-2, the J gene TRBJ2-2; no clear D. CDR1 SGHTA and CDR2 FQGNSA come from the germline V gene. The CDR3 is 13 amino acids. Trimming left V 0 bases short and J 9 bases short, with 8 bases between. CDR3 protein: CASSLARDRELFF. The CDR3 region has the DNA TGTGCCAGCAGCTTAGCGAGAGACCGGGAGCTGTTTTTT. Combining the CDR3 with reference TRBV7-2 and TRBJ2-2 gives the whole variable domain GAGVSQSPSNKVTEKGKDVELRCDPISGHTALYWYRQSLGQGLEFLIYFQGNSAPDKSGLPSDRFSAERTGGSVSTLTIQRTQQEDSAVYLCASSLARDRELFFGEGSRLTVL.

Of note for this clonotype: It may be a read error: a sequence one base away is much more abundant. The genes are TRBV7-2 and TRBJ2-4; TRBD1 is a possible D gene (6 bases). This CDR3 spans 16 amino acids. Per the germline V gene, CDR1 is SGHTA and CDR2 is FQGNSA. V lost 1 base and J lost 13, with 23 bases in between. CDR3 sequence (DNA): TGTGCCAGCAGCTTAGGGTTCAGGGGCGATTACAATGAGCAGTACTTC. Amino acids: CASSLGFRGDYNEQYF.

The chain joins TRBV10-3 to TRBJ1-5; 7 nucleotides align to TRBD1. V lost 0 bases and J lost 3; bases outside the gene matches: 14. Germline V gene lookup returns CDR1 ENHRY and CDR2 SYGVKD. This CDR3 is built from 19 residues. The DNA of the CDR3 is TGTGCCATCAGTGAGTCGATGAAGGGGGCGAGGATGAACAATCAGCCCCAGCATTTT. Translated: CAISESMKGARMNNQPQHF.

This clonotype was counted at least ten times. This chain joins TRBV7-8 and TRBJ2-3; a weak D match, TRBD2 (5 bases). Trimming took 6 bases from V and 9 from J, leaving 16 bases between them. The CDR3 sequence is 13 residues long. In germline, CDR1 is SGHVS, CDR2 FQNEAQ. CDR3 bases: TGTGCCAGCAGACCCAGAGGGTCGCGGACGCAGTATTTT. It yields the protein CASRPRGSRTQYF.

The sample holds a few counts of this clonotype. The chain has TRBV9 and TRBJ1-1, with D unclear. There are 14 residues in the CDR3. Germline V gene lookup returns CDR1 SGDLS and CDR2 YYNGEE. Deletions cut 4 bases from V and 4 bases from J, with 14 bases between. In DNA, the CDR3 is TGTGCCAGCAGCCCCCTGGTAGGGCTCACTGAAGCTTTCTTT. It encodes CASSPLVGLTEAFF.

The sample holds a few counts of this clonotype. The chain combines TRBV2 with TRBJ1-2; D is uncertain. The CDR3 spans 13 residues. CDR1 SNHLY and CDR2 FYNNEI come from the germline V gene. V was cut by 3 bases and J by 8 bases, with 13 bases left in between. Here the CDR3 reads CASSDVGLKGYTF. For the CDR3, the DNA is TGTGCCAGCAGTGATGTGGGTTTGAAGGGCTACACCTTC.

This clonotype has more than one count but fewer than ten. This chain joins TRBV4-3 and TRBJ2-3; D gene unclear. Trimming took off 4 bases at V and 4 bases at J, with 12 bases between the two ends. This CDR3 comprises 14 residues. The germline V gene has CDR1 LGHNA and CDR2 YSLEER. The CDR3 bases are TGCGCCAGCAGCCTATCGGGCAATCCAGATACGCAGTATTTT. Its protein is CASSLSGNPDTQYF.

The chain employs TRBV27 and TRBJ2-5; the D call may be TRBD1 or TRBD2 (6 bases each). Trimming took 5 bases from V and 0 from J, leaving 13 bases between them. From germline, CDR1 is MNHEY and CDR2 SMNVEV (reference sequence). The CDR3 loop spans 15 amino acids. The CDR3 DNA reads as TGTGCCAGCAGTGTCCAAGGGGGGTACCAAGAGACCCAGTACTTC. It is translated as CASSVQGGYQETQYF.

In the case of this clonotype: This may come from a read error, since a much larger clone is one base off. J is TRBJ2-7 and V is TRBV29-1; D is undetermined. The CDR3 totals 12 residues. Germline CDR1 SQVTM, CDR2 ANQGSEA. CDR3: CSVEASSYELYF. Here the CDR3 DNA reads TGCAGCGTTGAGGCCAGCTCCTACGAGCTGTACTTC.

This clonotype was counted at least ten times. The chain employs TRBV5-1 and TRBJ1-2; D call uncertain. Germline-derived CDR1 and CDR2 are SGHRS and YFSETQ. V was shortened by 2 bases and J by 0 bases, with 11 bases between the two germline ends. This CDR3 is 15 amino acids long. CDR3 in DNA: TGCGCCAGCAGCTTAAGCACTAAAGCTAACTATGGCTACACCTTC. As protein: CASSLSTKANYGYTF.

This clonotype was picked up one time. The gene calls are TRBV12-3 or TRBV12-4 and TRBJ1-2; D ambiguous. CDR3 length equals 14 residues. Trimming pared 5 bases from V and 5 bases from J, leaving 15 bases between. CDR3 coding DNA: TGTGCCAGCAGTCCCCAAACGTCCGGGTATGGCTACACCTTC. Its translation is CASSPQTSGYGYTF.

The rearrangement links TRBV6-2 or TRBV6-3 to TRBJ1-1, with D possibly TRBD1 on 6 matching bases. Germline V gives CDR1 MNHEY, CDR2 SVGEGT. With 5 bases removed from V and 3 bases from J, the gap between germline ends came to 13 bases. CDR3 length equals 14 residues. CDR3 sequence: CASSPRGQHTEAFF. In DNA, the CDR3 is TGTGCCAGCAGTCCCAGGGGACAACACACTGAAGCTTTCTTT.

The genes are TRBV7-3 and TRBJ2-3, with D unclear. There are 17 residues in the CDR3. V lost 5 bases and J 0 bases, leaving 18 bases between the germline ends. Germline values: CDR1 SGHTA, CDR2 FQGTGA. The CDR3, as DNA: TGTGCCAGCAGCAATATCCCAAGATCGGAGAGCACAGATACGCAGTATTTT. Translation gives CASSNIPRSESTDTQYF.

The chain carries TRBV6-2 or TRBV6-3 and TRBJ1-6; D might be TRBD1 (6 bases). Between the trimmed V and J ends, which lost 5 bases and 2 bases, there was a span of 10 bases. CDR1 is MNHEY, CDR2 SVGEGT, per germline. This CDR3 has 15 residues. The CDR3 nucleotides read TGTGCCAGCAGTCGGGACAAGACCTATAATTCACCCCTCCACTTT. It codes for CASSRDKTYNSPLHF.

A few counts support this clonotype. This sequence joins TRBV5-1 and TRBJ1-2; 9 bases are shared with TRBD1. Per the germline V gene, CDR1 is SGHRS and CDR2 is YFSETQ. The trim removed 5 bases at V and 10 bases at J, leaving 6 bases unmatched. This CDR3 comprises 12 residues. The CDR3 region has the DNA TGCGCCAGCAGTCTGGACAGGGGCGACTACACCTTC. It translates to CASSLDRGDYTF.

The gene calls are TRBV6-1 and TRBJ1-1; D gene uncertain. The ends were cut back, 5 bases at V and 0 bases at J, with 19 bases in the middle. The CDR3 runs 17 residues. Germline V gene sequence: CDR1 MNHNS, CDR2 SASEGT. Here the CDR3 reads CASSLFLMSAMNTEAFF. Written as DNA, the CDR3 is TGTGCCAGCAGTCTATTCTTAATGTCTGCCATGAACACTGAAGCTTTCTTT.

The rearrangement joins TRBV12-3 or TRBV12-4 to TRBJ2-3; D is ambiguous. The V end lost 7 bases, the J end lost 5 bases, and 10 bases lay between the germline ends. The CDR3 runs 12 residues. The CDR3 bases are TGTGCCAGCACCCTGAGAGGAGATACGCAGTATTTT. Its protein is CASTLRGDTQYF.

The V call is TRBV4-1, the J call TRBJ1-1; TRBD1 agrees at 9 bases. The CDR3 covers 15 residues. Germline V CDR1 and CDR2: MGHRA, YSYEKL. J was trimmed by 5 bases and V by 3 bases; bases with no gene match: 7. CDR3 protein: CASSQDTGGATEAFF. The CDR3 DNA follows: TGCGCCAGCAGCCAGGATACAGGGGGCGCGACTGAAGCTTTCTTT.

The CDR3 region has the DNA TGTGCCAGCAGTCCGGACAGGATCTACAATAATTCACCCCTCCACTTT. Protein sequence: CASSPDRIYNNSPLHF. The chain couples TRBV27 to TRBJ1-6; 7 nucleotides align to TRBD1. The V and J ends lost 5 bases and 5 bases, in that order; junction bases with no gene match: 9. Looked up from germline, CDR1 is MNHEY and CDR2 is SMNVEV (reference sequence). This CDR3 is 16 amino acids long.

The chain couples TRBV4-3 to TRBJ2-3; D gene uncertain. Per germline, CDR1 LGHNA and CDR2 YSLEER. The V end was cut by 5 bases, the J end by 0 bases, with 15 bases between. CDR3 size: 16 residues. The CDR3 coding sequence is TGCGCCAGCAGCTCGGCTGGGCAGATAAGCACAGATACGCAGTATTTT. Translation: CASSSAGQISTDTQYF.

This chain connects TRBV13 to TRBJ2-1; D may be TRBD1 (5 bases). The CDR3 is 18 residues long. Looked up from germline, CDR1 is PRHDT and CDR2 is FYEKMQ (reference sequence). The germline V and J ends were trimmed by 3 bases and 0 bases, with 18 bases remaining between them. CDR3 region: CASSLGQANAPSYNEQFF. The CDR3 coding sequence is TGTGCCAGCAGCTTGGGGCAGGCCAACGCCCCCTCCTACAATGAGCAGTTCTTC. Full variable domain (outside the CDR3, taken from reference TRBV13 and TRBJ2-1): AAGVIQSPRHLIKEKRETATLKCYPIPRHDTVYWYQQGPGQDPQFLISFYEKMQSDKGSIPDRFSAQQFSDYHSELNMSSLELGDSALYFCASSLGQANAPSYNEQFFGPGTRLTVL.

This clonotype has just a few counts. The rearrangement uses TRBV20-1 and TRBJ1-6; 7 bases align to TRBD1. The CDR3 has 12 residues. The V segment lost 6 bases and the J segment 6 bases; nucleotides outside the gene matches: 2. Germline loops: CDR1 DFQATT, CDR2 SNEGSKA (reference sequence). The CDR3, as DNA: TGCAGTGCCCGGGACAGTAATTCACCCCTCCACTTT. It specifies CSARDSNSPLHF.

V usage is TRBV29-1 and J usage is TRBJ1-5; D is uncertain. CDR1 and CDR2 (germline): SQVTM, ANQGSEA. V was pared by 8 bases and J by 0 bases, with 11 bases between. The CDR3 runs to 13 residues. CDR3 region: CSPRIYSNQPQHF. In nucleotides, the CDR3 is TGCAGCCCTCGGATTTATAGCAATCAGCCCCAGCATTTT.

This clonotype has only a few counts. The genes are TRBV19 and TRBJ1-5; 8 bases fit TRBD1. CDR1 is LNHDA, CDR2 SQIVND, per germline (reference sequence). This CDR3 is 17 amino acids long. V dropped 7 bases and J dropped 1; count of bases not matched to a gene: 12. The CDR3, as DNA: TGTGCCAGTACCCAATCAAAAGGACAGGGAAGCAATCAGCCCCAGCATTTT. Protein product: CASTQSKGQGSNQPQHF.

The V and J genes are TRBV29-1 and TRBJ2-2; 13 bases match TRBD2. Germline V gene data show CDR1 as SQVTM and CDR2 as ANQGSEA. Trimming at V came to 4 bases and at J to 5 bases, leaving 4 bases not matched to a gene. This CDR3 contains 15 residues. The CDR3 reads CSVGLAGGQTGELFF. CDR3 DNA sequence: TGCAGCGTTGGACTAGCGGGGGGCCAGACCGGGGAGCTGTTTTTT.

This clonotype was seen a few times. The V gene is TRBV10-3, the J gene TRBJ1-4; D not certain. This CDR3 spans 18 amino acids. V shed 0 bases and J shed 0 bases, with 14 bases lying between them. The germline V gene encodes CDR1 ENHRY and CDR2 SYGVKD. CDR3 loop: CAISESSGGIATNEKLFF. CDR3 sequence (DNA): TGTGCCATCAGTGAGTCGTCGGGCGGAATAGCAACTAATGAAAAACTGTTTTTT.

This clonotype was counted a few times. V and J are TRBV20-1 and TRBJ1-2; D perhaps matches TRBD1 (6 bases). Germline-derived CDR1 and CDR2 are DFQATT and SNEGSKA (reference sequence). The V end lost 7 bases, the J end lost 1 base, and 10 bases lay between the germline ends. This CDR3 contains 12 residues. CDR3 nucleotide sequence: TGCAGTGGTGGACAGAATAACTATGGCTACACCTTC. Translating gives CSGGQNNYGYTF.